This TCR beta chain comes out of a study of cytomegalovirus exposure and HLA in healthy donors. Study observations and caveats: It was likely that a cluster of highly shared sequence variants was a sequencing artifact. Follow-up analysis seemed to connect common viral pathogens with several of the most significant clusters identified.

PCR amplification relied on 60 Vbeta primers (plus 13 Jbeta primers). Profiled with immunoSEQ multiplex PCR; TCRdb holds only in-frame clones, not every one. In the table there are more than 65,000 clones, roughly 79% of which are singletons. Comment on this clone: Its antigen is undetermined.

The sequence derives from a man aged 18 to 29 in good health and CMV-seropositive. Material for sequencing was PBMCs.

The CDR3 reads CASSGTGEGEQYF. Here the CDR3 DNA reads TGTGCCAGCAGTGGGACAGGGGAGGGGGAGCAGTACTTC. V is TRBV6-4 and J is TRBJ2-7, with 9 nucleotides matching TRBD1. Germline-derived CDR1 and CDR2 are MRHNA and SNTAGT. J lost 7 bases, V lost 4 bases, and 5 bases had no gene match. The CDR3 is 13 residues long.